A single sample gave rise to the 19 T cell receptor beta chains below, sequenced in a study of long-term antiretroviral therapy in people with HIV. The libraries were made with immunoSEQ v3.0 at survey level. The table came from immunoSEQ multiplex PCR; TCRdb's copy has only in-frame clones and leaves some out. The sample shows tens of thousands of clones, 75% to 90% of them seen only once. This specimen consisted of unsorted PBMCs, obtained just before starting antiretroviral therapy. These receptors originate from a woman aged 18-29 years with HIV.

This clone was detected only once. The chain combines TRBV9 with TRBJ2-7; D tentatively fits TRBD1 or TRBD2 (6 bases each). Trimming pared 0 bases from V and 5 bases from J, leaving 12 bases between. The CDR3 extends over 14 amino acids. Per the germline V gene, CDR1 is SGDLS and CDR2 is YYNGEE. CDR3 amino acids: CASSVGGGTNEQYF. DNA of the CDR3: TGTGCCAGCAGCGTAGGGGGCGGGACAAACGAGCAGTACTTC. The variable domain in full, completed from reference TRBV9 and TRBJ2-7, reads DSGVTQTPKHLITATGQRVTLRCSPRSGDLSVYWYQQSLDQGLQFLIQYYNGEERAKGNILERFSAQQFPDLHSELNLSSLELGDSALYFCASSVGGGTNEQYFGPGTRLTVT.

V gene TRBV6-4 combines with J gene TRBJ2-1; TRBD2 aligns across 7 bases. V trimming: 3 bases; J trimming: 3 bases; junction bases outside the gene matches: 5. The CDR3 sequence is 15 residues long. Germline V gene sequence: CDR1 MRHNA, CDR2 SNTAGT. In DNA, the CDR3 is TGTGCCAGCAGTGAGGGGACTACCGACTACAATGAGCAGTTCTTC. This sequence encodes CASSEGTTDYNEQFF.

This clone was observed once. This chain's CDR3 is CAIRPSGGAPGELFF. CDR3 bases: TGTGCCATCAGACCGTCCGGGGGGGCCCCCGGGGAGCTGTTTTTT. The gene calls are TRBV10-3 and TRBJ2-2, with 8 bases identical to TRBD2. V was pared by 6 bases and J by 6 bases, with 9 bases of the junction left unmatched. This CDR3 has 15 amino acids. Germline CDR1 reads ENHRY; CDR2 reads SYGVKD.

This clone was observed a single time. The V call is TRBV7-9, the J call TRBJ1-2; no firm D call. V lost 5 bases to trimming and J lost 12 bases, with 19 bases between them. The CDR3 consists of 13 residues. Germline CDR1 reads SEHNR; CDR2 reads FQNEAQ (reference sequence). The CDR3 here is CASSPRVYGKDTF. DNA for the CDR3: TGTGCCAGCAGCCCTAGGGTCTATGGTAAGGACACCTTC.

CDR3 sequence: CASSLAGGETQYF. The DNA for the CDR3 is TGTGCCAGCAGCTTGGCTGGGGGGGAGACCCAGTACTTC. The chain employs TRBV5-6 and TRBJ2-5; perhaps TRBD2 as D (6 bases). The V end was cut by 0 bases, the J end by 5 bases, with 8 bases between. Germline assignment: CDR1 SGHDT and CDR2 YYEEEE. The CDR3 length is 13 residues.

The genes are TRBV6-5 and TRBJ1-1; D call uncertain. The CDR3 length is 13 residues. V was clipped by 6 bases and J by 0 bases, with 8 bases between them. Germline V CDR1 and CDR2: MNHEY, SVGAGI. The CDR3, as DNA: TGTGCCAGCAGGGAATCGATGAACACTGAAGCTTTCTTT. Translating it yields CASRESMNTEAFF.

The gene calls are TRBV11-2 and TRBJ2-7; either TRBD1 or TRBD2 may supply D (5 bases each). The V gene lost 5 bases and the J gene lost 4 bases, with 12 bases spanning the gap. Germline CDR1 SGHAT, CDR2 FQNNGV. The CDR3 extends over 13 amino acids. The CDR3 DNA is TGTGCCAGCAGCGAGGGGTCGTCTTACGAGCAGTACTTC. Protein: CASSEGSSYEQYF.

This chain uses TRBV27 with TRBJ1-5; D remains ambiguous. The CDR3 length is 11 residues. The germline CDR1 and CDR2 sequences are MNHEY and SMNVEV (reference sequence). V lost 8 bases and J lost 5, with 7 bases in between. The CDR3 coding sequence is TGTGCCAGCTTATATTATCAGCCCCAGCATTTT. This encodes CASLYYQPQHF.

This chain uses TRBV7-9 with TRBJ2-5; D gene ambiguous. The CDR3 loop spans 14 amino acids. Trimming pared 1 base from V and 2 bases from J, leaving 8 bases between. In germline, CDR1 is SEHNR, CDR2 FQNEAQ (reference sequence). For the CDR3, the DNA is TGTGCCAGCAGCTTAGGTGGGCAGCAAGAGACCCAGTACTTC. Translation: CASSLGGQQETQYF. The full variable domain, its missing parts supplied by reference TRBV7-9 and TRBJ2-5, is DTGVSQNPRHKITKRGQNVTFRCDPISEHNRLYWYRQTLGQGPEFLTYFQNEAQLEKSRLLSDRFSAERPKGSFSTLEIQRTEQGDSAMYLCASSLGGQQETQYFGPGTRLLVL.

The chain recombines TRBV28 with TRBJ1-1; 10 positions match TRBD1. The CDR3 extends over 16 amino acids. Trimming took 5 bases from V and 4 from J; bases not matched to a gene: 10. Germline loops: CDR1 MDHEN, CDR2 SYDVKM. The CDR3 nucleotides read TGTGCCAGCAGTACCCCATCCGGGACAGGGGCCACTGAAGCTTTCTTT. Amino acids: CASSTPSGTGATEAFF.

The V gene is TRBV7-9, the J gene TRBJ2-7; D is unclear. Germline CDR1 and CDR2: SEHNR and FQNEAQ (reference sequence). The CDR3 has 15 amino acids. The V and J ends lost 0 bases and 6 bases respectively, with 15 bases between them. The DNA for the CDR3 is TGTGCCAGCAGCTTAGCGGAGAACCCGCCCCGCGAGCAGTACTTC. Translating gives CASSLAENPPREQYF.

The CDR3 sequence is CASSFTSGRTLRGEQYF. The CDR3 nucleotides read TGTGCCAGCAGCTTCACTAGCGGGAGAACTCTTCGAGGCGAGCAGTACTTC. The rearrangement uses TRBV7-2 and TRBJ2-7; TRBD2 agrees at 11 bases. The CDR3 has 17 amino acids. The V gene's germline CDR1 is SGHTA and CDR2 FQGNSA. After removal of 3 bases from V and 6 bases from J, the junction contained 13 bases not matched to a gene.

This rearrangement joins TRBV7-8 to TRBJ2-2; TRBD2 aligns across 8 bases. Germline V gives CDR1 SGHVS, CDR2 FQNEAQ. The CDR3 is 15 residues long. V shed 7 bases, J shed 4 bases, and the junction held 8 bases outside the gene matches. DNA of the CDR3: TGTGCCAGCACCCAATCGGGGGGGCGCACCGGGGAGCTGTTTTTT. As protein: CASTQSGGRTGELFF. Full variable domain (remainder filled in from reference TRBV7-8 and TRBJ2-2): GAGVSQSPRYKVAKRGQDVALRCDPISGHVSLFWYQQALGQGPEFLTYFQNEAQLDKSGLPSDRFFAERPEGSVSTLKIQRTQQEDSAVYLCASTQSGGRTGELFFGEGSRLTVL.

This chain connects TRBV28 to TRBJ1-4; D is uncertain. The CDR3 is 15 residues long. V lost 1 base, J lost 4 bases, and 10 bases lay in between. Germline-derived CDR1 and CDR2 are MDHEN and SYDVKM. CDR3 residues: CASSLYGRFNEKLFF. The CDR3 DNA follows: TGTGCCAGCAGTTTATACGGCAGATTTAATGAAAAACTGTTTTTT.

This chain connects TRBV5-4 to TRBJ2-1; D gene uncertain. Germline V gives CDR1 SGHNT, CDR2 YYREEE (reference sequence). Trimming stripped 2 bases from V and 0 bases from J, with 9 bases between. The CDR3 is 15 residues long. CDR3 amino acids: CASSFRTSSYNEQFF. The CDR3 DNA reads TGTGCCAGCAGCTTTCGAACCAGCTCCTACAATGAGCAGTTCTTC.

The genes are TRBV25-1 and TRBJ2-3, with 15 bases that match TRBD2. In germline, CDR1 is MGHDK, CDR2 SYGVNS. This CDR3 contains 17 residues. V dropped 0 bases and J dropped 5; count of bases not matched to a gene: 3. The DNA for the CDR3 is TGTGCCAGCAGTGAATATGGGACTAGCGGGAGGAGAGATACGCAGTATTTT. It specifies CASSEYGTSGRRDTQYF.

This sequence joins TRBV4-1 and TRBJ2-7; tentative D call: TRBD2 (5 bases). The CDR3 sequence is 16 residues long. From germline, CDR1 is MGHRA and CDR2 YSYEKL. Trimming removed 1 base at V and 0 bases at J, with 13 bases between. The chain's CDR3 is CASSQAAGRGSYEQYF. As DNA, the CDR3 is TGCGCCAGCAGCCAAGCGGCAGGACGGGGCTCCTACGAGCAGTACTTC.

The rearrangement joins TRBV21-1 to TRBJ2-7; TRBD1, as called in the table, went unchecked against the DNA. TRBV21-1 is reported as a pseudogene. CDR3 length: 14 residues. This CDR3 reads CASSQGQGTYEQYF. The DNA of the CDR3 is TGTGCCAGCAGCCAGGGACAGGGGACCTACGAGCAGTACTTC.

To note about this clone: The same CDR3 is also encoded by other DNA sequences in this sample. The chain is built from TRBV5-1 and TRBJ1-5; no clear D gene. The CDR3 has 14 residues. The V gene's germline CDR1 is SGHRS and CDR2 YFSETQ. V was pared by 4 bases and J by 3 bases, with 11 bases between. CDR3 nucleotides: TGCGCCAGCAGCCCATCAGGCTTCAATCAGCCCCAGCATTTT. Translated: CASSPSGFNQPQHF. Based on the CDR3 plus reference TRBV5-1 and TRBJ1-5, the full variable domain is KAGVTQTPRYLIKTRGQQVTLSCSPISGHRSVSWYQQTPGQGLQFLFEYFSETQRNKGNFPGRFSGRQFSNSRSEMNVSTLELGDSALYLCASSPSGFNQPQHFGDGTRLSIL.